One sample yielded the 21 T cell receptor beta chains listed below, sequenced in a study of blood T cell repertoires in COVID-19. Generated by immunoSEQ multiplex PCR, the TCRdb table keeps only in-frame clones and is missing some. The sample lists about 150,000 clones; around 84% were seen once. The specimen sequenced was peripheral blood. The origin of the receptors is a man in his fifties with active or convalescent COVID-19.

The rearrangement uses TRBV24-1 and TRBJ2-1; 8 positions match TRBD2. This CDR3 is 18 amino acids long. Germline V gives CDR1 KGHDR, CDR2 SFDVKD. V lost 0 bases, J lost 7 bases, and 13 bases stayed unmatched. CDR3 DNA: TGTGCCACCAGTGATTTGCAATCGGGGGGGACCGTCGTTAATGAGCAGTTCTTC. Amino acids: CATSDLQSGGTVVNEQFF.

This rearrangement joins TRBV24-1 to TRBJ1-1, with D perhaps matching TRBD1 (6 bases). CDR3 length equals 15 residues. CDR1 and CDR2 from the germline V gene are KGHDR and SFDVKD. Trimming left V 3 bases short and J 1 base short, with 11 bases between. The CDR3 DNA is TGTGCCACCAGTGATGCCAGGGGTGGGAACACTGAAGCTTTCTTT. It encodes CATSDARGGNTEAFF.

The chain carries TRBV3-1 (or the pseudogene TRBV3-2) and TRBJ2-1; 9 positions match TRBD2. This CDR3 spans 18 amino acids. With V trimmed by 1 base and J by 10 bases, 17 bases remained unmatched. Looked up from germline, CDR1 is LGHDT and CDR2 is YNNKEL (reference sequence). CDR3 loop: CASSQVQALGLAAGEQFF. CDR3 DNA sequence: TGTGCCAGCAGCCAAGTTCAGGCCTTGGGACTAGCCGCGGGGGAGCAGTTCTTC.

The rearrangement uses TRBV7-8 and TRBJ1-1; D gene uncertain. The CDR3 is 12 amino acids. Between the trimmed V and J ends, which lost 1 base and 8 bases, there was a span of 8 bases. Germline lookup yields CDR1 SGHVS and CDR2 FQNEAQ. For the CDR3, the DNA is TGTGCCAGCAGCTTAGGTCTGGGCGAAGCTTTCTTT. Translating gives CASSLGLGEAFF.

In its sample, this clone was seen once. CDR3 in DNA: TGTGCCAGCAGTGACCAGTACAATGAGCAGTTCTTC. Amino acid sequence: CASSDQYNEQFF. The V gene is TRBV6-1, the J gene TRBJ2-1; D is uncertain. CDR3 length: 12 residues. V was trimmed by 3 bases and J by 4 bases, leaving 4 bases between them. CDR1 is MNHNS and CDR2 is SASEGT in the germline V gene.

V usage is TRBV19 and J usage is TRBJ1-1, with 7 positions matching TRBD1. CDR1 is LNHDA and CDR2 is SQIVND in the germline V gene (reference sequence). The CDR3 has 15 residues. Trimming removed 0 bases from V and 3 bases from J; junction bases left unmatched: 4. The DNA for the CDR3 is TGTGCCAGTAGTATAGACCCACAGGGGTACACTGAAGCTTTCTTT. As protein: CASSIDPQGYTEAFF.

This chain connects TRBV6-6 to TRBJ2-1; 11 bases agree with TRBD1. CDR1 is MNHNY and CDR2 is SVGAGI in the germline V gene (reference sequence). The CDR3 sequence is 16 residues long. Trimming cost V 4 bases and J 4 bases; bases outside gene matches: 6. This CDR3 is CASSSHRDRGYNEQFF. In DNA form, the CDR3 reads TGTGCCAGCAGTTCCCACCGGGACAGGGGGTACAATGAGCAGTTCTTC.

The gene calls are TRBV5-3 and TRBJ1-5, with D unresolved. TRBV5-3 carries the ORF label, with uncertain function. This CDR3 is 15 amino acids long. Between the trimmed V and J ends, which lost 2 bases and 0 bases, there was a span of 9 bases. The CDR3 sequence is CARSFQDYSNQPQHF. As DNA, the CDR3 is TGTGCCAGAAGCTTCCAGGATTATAGCAATCAGCCCCAGCATTTT.

This clone was observed a few times. The rearrangement links TRBV6-5 to TRBJ2-7; tentative D call: TRBD1 (5 bases). The germline V gene encodes CDR1 MNHEY and CDR2 SVGAGI. The CDR3 sequence is 13 residues long. The V end was cut by 4 bases, the J end by 5 bases, with 12 bases between. The CDR3 loop reads CASSSIQAHEQYF. The CDR3 DNA is TGTGCCAGCAGTTCGATACAGGCCCACGAGCAGTACTTC.

The chain has TRBV19 and TRBJ1-1; D remains unclear. There are 14 residues in the CDR3. V was pared by 3 bases and J by 6 bases, with 14 bases between. The V gene's germline CDR1 is LNHDA and CDR2 SQIVND (reference sequence). The CDR3 DNA reads as TGTGCCAGTAGTATCCGGTCAGGAGGCCCTGAAGCTTTCTTT. Translated: CASSIRSGGPEAFF.

CDR3 coding DNA: TGCAGCGCTGTGCGGGGGAGCACAGATACGCAGTATTTT. It is translated as CSAVRGSTDTQYF. This chain uses TRBV29-1 with TRBJ2-3; 7 bases align to TRBD2. Losses at the gene ends were 7 bases for V and 0 bases for J; bases not matched to a gene: 4. The CDR3 totals 13 residues. Per germline, CDR1 SQVTM and CDR2 ANQGSEA.

The chain carries TRBV10-3 and TRBJ2-2; TRBD2 matches at 9 bases. The length of the CDR3 is 17 residues. The trim removed 3 bases at V and 3 bases at J, leaving 8 bases unmatched. CDR1 is ENHRY, CDR2 SYGVKD, per germline. DNA of the CDR3: TGTGCCATCAGTGATAGGCGGGGGGGTCGGGACACCGGGGAGCTGTTTTTT. Its translation is CAISDRRGGRDTGELFF.

In its sample, this clone was seen a few times. This chain connects TRBV25-1 to TRBJ2-7; 7 bases fit TRBD2. This CDR3 has 14 residues. Germline CDR1 MGHDK, CDR2 SYGVNS. V was clipped by 1 base and J by 2 bases; unmatched bases: 2. CDR3 sequence: CASSEFGGTYEQYF. The DNA for the CDR3 is TGTGCCAGCAGTGAATTCGGGGGGACCTACGAGCAGTACTTC.

CDR3 loop: CASSLSGTSGADTQYF. DNA for the CDR3: TGCGCCAGCAGCCTTTCCGGGACTAGCGGGGCAGATACGCAGTATTTT. The chain couples TRBV4-1 to TRBJ2-3; 13 positions agree with TRBD2. V trimming: 4 bases; J trimming: 4 bases; junction bases outside the gene matches: 5. This CDR3 contains 16 residues. The germline CDR1 and CDR2 sequences are MGHRA and YSYEKL.

The V call is TRBV6-5, the J call TRBJ1-6, with 11 bases fitting TRBD1. The CDR3 consists of 11 residues. V was pared by 9 bases and J by 14 bases, with 3 bases of the junction left unmatched. Germline V lookup: CDR1 MNHEY, CDR2 SVGAGI. The CDR3 bases are TGTGCCAGTGCGGGACAGGGGGCCCTCCACTTT. Protein product: CASAGQGALHF.

V is TRBV5-1 and J is TRBJ2-5; 10 bases agree with TRBD1. J lost 5 bases, V lost 6 bases, and 10 bases had no gene match. Germline V gene data show CDR1 as SGHRS and CDR2 as YFSETQ. CDR3 size: 15 residues. For the CDR3, the DNA is TGCGCCAGCACAATGCGACAGGGGGCAGTGGAGACCCAGTACTTC. Translation gives CASTMRQGAVETQYF.

The chain employs TRBV5-4 and TRBJ2-1; 8 positions agree with TRBD2. Germline loops: CDR1 SGHNT, CDR2 YYREEE (reference sequence). The CDR3 loop spans 15 amino acids. J lost 5 bases, V lost 4 bases, and 8 bases had no gene match. Here the CDR3 reads CASSVSGSHNNEQFF. CDR3 in DNA: TGTGCCAGCAGCGTGAGCGGGAGTCACAACAATGAGCAGTTCTTC.

The chain combines TRBV24-1 with TRBJ2-1; 7 bases align to TRBD2. Germline V lookup: CDR1 KGHDR, CDR2 SFDVKD. The CDR3 runs 13 residues. J was trimmed by 4 bases and V by 7 bases; bases with no gene match: 3. The CDR3 spells CATRAGEYNEQFF. CDR3 sequence (DNA): TGTGCCACCAGGGCGGGGGAATACAATGAGCAGTTCTTC.

This rearrangement joins TRBV25-1 to TRBJ1-2, with a tentative D call TRBD1 (6 bases). Trimming removed 3 bases from V and 2 bases from J, with 7 bases in between. The CDR3 consists of 13 residues. Germline V CDR1 and CDR2: MGHDK, SYGVNS. CDR3 sequence: CASSEDRNYGYTF. CDR3 sequence (DNA): TGTGCCAGCAGTGAGGACAGAAACTATGGCTACACCTTC.

This chain connects TRBV5-6 to TRBJ2-1; 8 nucleotides match TRBD2. This CDR3 region has 17 residues. The germline V gene encodes CDR1 SGHDT and CDR2 YYEEEE. The V segment lost 5 bases and the J segment 3 bases; nucleotides outside the gene matches: 13. In DNA, the CDR3 is TGTGCCAGCAGTCCGCGTTTTTCCGGGAGGGGCTACAATGAGCAGTTCTTC. Translating gives CASSPRFSGRGYNEQFF.

This chain uses TRBV7-9 with TRBJ2-5, with TRBD1 matching over 7 bases. CDR1 and CDR2 (germline): SEHNR, FQNEAQ (reference sequence). The CDR3 runs to 15 residues. With V trimmed by 5 bases and J by 5 bases, 11 bases remained unmatched. The CDR3 nucleotides are TGTGCCAGCAGCACCTATGGACAGGTAGCCGAGACCCAGTACTTC. The encoded protein is CASSTYGQVAETQYF.